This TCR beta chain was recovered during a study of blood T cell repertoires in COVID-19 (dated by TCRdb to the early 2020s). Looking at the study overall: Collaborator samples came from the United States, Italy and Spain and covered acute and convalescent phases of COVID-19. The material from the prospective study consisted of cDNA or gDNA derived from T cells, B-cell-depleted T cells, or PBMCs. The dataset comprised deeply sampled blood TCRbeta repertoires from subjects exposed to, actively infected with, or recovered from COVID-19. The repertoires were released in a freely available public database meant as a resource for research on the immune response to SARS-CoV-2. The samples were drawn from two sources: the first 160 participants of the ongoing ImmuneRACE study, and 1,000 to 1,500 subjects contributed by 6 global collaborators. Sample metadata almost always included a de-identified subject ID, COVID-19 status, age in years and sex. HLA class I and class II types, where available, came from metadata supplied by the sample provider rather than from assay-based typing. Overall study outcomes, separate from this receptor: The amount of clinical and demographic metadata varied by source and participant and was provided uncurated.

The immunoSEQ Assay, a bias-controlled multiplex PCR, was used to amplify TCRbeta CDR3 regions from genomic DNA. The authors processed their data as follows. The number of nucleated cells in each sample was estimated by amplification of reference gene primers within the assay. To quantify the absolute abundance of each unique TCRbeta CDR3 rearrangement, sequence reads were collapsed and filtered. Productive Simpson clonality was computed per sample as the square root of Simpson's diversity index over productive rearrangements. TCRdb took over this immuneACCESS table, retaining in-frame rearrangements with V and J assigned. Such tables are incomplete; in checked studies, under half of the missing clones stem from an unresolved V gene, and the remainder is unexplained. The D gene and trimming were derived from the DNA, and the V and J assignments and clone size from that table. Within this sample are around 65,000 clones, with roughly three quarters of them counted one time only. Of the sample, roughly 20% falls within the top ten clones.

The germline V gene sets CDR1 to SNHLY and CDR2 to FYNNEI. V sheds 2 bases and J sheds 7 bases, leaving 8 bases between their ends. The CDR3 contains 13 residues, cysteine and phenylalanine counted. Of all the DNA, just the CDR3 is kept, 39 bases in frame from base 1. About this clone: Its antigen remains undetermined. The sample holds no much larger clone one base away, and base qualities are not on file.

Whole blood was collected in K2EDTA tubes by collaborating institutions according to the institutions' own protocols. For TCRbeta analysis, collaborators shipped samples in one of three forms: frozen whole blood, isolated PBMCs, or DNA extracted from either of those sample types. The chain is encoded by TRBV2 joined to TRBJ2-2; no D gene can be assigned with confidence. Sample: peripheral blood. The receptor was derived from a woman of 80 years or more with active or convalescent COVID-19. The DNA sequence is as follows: TGTGCCAGCAGTGAATTTGGGCGCGGGGAGCTGTTTTTT. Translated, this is CASSEFGRGELFF.